Listed here is a single T cell receptor (beta chain). The CDR3 extends over 14 amino acids. Per germline, CDR1 GTSNPN and CDR2 SVGIG (reference sequence). The V end lost 3 bases, the J end lost 0 bases, and 11 bases lay between the germline ends. TCRdb's table, derived via immunoSEQ multiplex PCR, lists solely in-frame clones and lacks some. The sample records around 66,000 clones, 91% being singletons. These data originate in a study of T cell changes during pregnancy in multiple sclerosis. The V call is TRBV30, the J call TRBJ1-1; unclear D gene. Sequenced here: peripheral blood, sampled after pregnancy. This receptor was obtained from a female donor in good health, enrolled as a control in a pregnancy study. The CDR3 nucleotides read TGTGCCTGGAGGCTAGAACCCATGAACACTGAAGCTTTCTTT. This encodes CAWRLEPMNTEAFF.